This is a list of T cell receptor beta chains from one sample in a study of blood T cell repertoires in COVID-19. TCRdb's table, derived via immunoSEQ multiplex PCR, lists solely in-frame clones and lacks some. The sample lists 310,000 or so clones, 87% occurring once. The specimen was PBMCs or T cells enriched from blood (not recorded which). Receptors were obtained from a woman aged 18-29 years who had recovered from COVID-19. CDR3s include the opening cysteine and the closing phenylalanine or tryptophan. D genes are given only for firm matches. Clone size is not always given. Where it is, it says once, few, many or a class for expanded clones.

>-|TRBV7-6|-|TRBJ2-1|16
TGTGCCAGCAGCTCACAGGGAAGGGGTATACAGGGTGAGCAGTTCTTC
CASSSQGRGIQGEQFF
>TRBD2|TRBV7-2|-|TRBJ2-3|15
TGTGCCAGCAGCTTATCCGGGAGGGCCACAGATACGCAGTATTTT
CASSLSGRATDTQYF
>-|TRBV7-2|once|TRBJ2-1|13
TGTGCCAGCAGCTACAGGACCTACAATGAGCAGTTCTTC
CASSYRTYNEQFF
>-|TRBV19|-|TRBJ2-4|17
TGTGCCAGTAGCCCCGGGGCGTCGGGTAGACGGGGGAACATTCAGTACTTC
CASSPGASGRRGNIQYF
>TRBD1|TRBV28|-|TRBJ1-4|13
TGTGCCAGCTCCGACAGGGTAGGCGAAAAACTGTTTTTT
CASSDRVGEKLFF
>-|TRBV7-2|-|TRBJ1-1|17
TGTGCCAGCAGCTTTGGATCCGTTAGCCGCGTGAACACTGAAGCTTTCTTT
CASSFGSVSRVNTEAFF
>TRBD1|TRBV30|-|TRBJ2-7|15
TGTGCCTGGAGTACGCTCGGGACAGGGGACTACGAGCAGTACTTC
CAWSTLGTGDYEQYF
>TRBD2|TRBV5-5|-|TRBJ2-3|15
TGTGCCAGCAGCCCGAACCTAGCGGGGGAGGATACGCAGTATTTT
CASSPNLAGEDTQYF
>-|TRBV7-9|-|TRBJ2-2|17
TGTGCCAGCAGCTTAGCATCTTGGGCTTCGAACACCGGGGAGCTGTTTTTT
CASSLASWASNTGELFF
>-|TRBV10-3|few|TRBJ2-7|17
TGTGCCATCAGTGACGGCGAGAGTTGGACAAACTCCTACGAGCAGTACTTC
CAISDGESWTNSYEQYF
>-|TRBV6-2/TRBV6-3|-|TRBJ1-2|15
TGTGCCAGCAGTTACTCCGCGGGGGGACGAAATGGCTACACCTTC
CASSYSAGGRNGYTF
>TRBD1|TRBV27|few|TRBJ1-2|13
TGTGCCAGCAGTACGACAGGGTTCTATGGCTACACCTTC
CASSTTGFYGYTF
>TRBD1|TRBV4-2|-|TRBJ2-7|15
TGTGCCAGCAGCCGCGGGACAGGGAGCTCCTACGAGCAGTACTTC
CASSRGTGSSYEQYF
>-|TRBV7-8|-|TRBJ1-2|16
TGTGCCAGCAGCTTAACTCTTTTGACGGACACTTATGGCTACACCTTC
CASSLTLLTDTYGYTF
>-|TRBV19|-|TRBJ1-1|13
TGTGCCAGTAGTAGAGCCATGAACACTGAAGCTTTCTTT
CASSRAMNTEAFF
>TRBD1|TRBV28|once|TRBJ2-2|16
TGTGCCAGCAGTTTAAGACAGGGGGTAAACACCGGGGAGCTGTTTTTT
CASSLRQGVNTGELFF
>TRBD2|TRBV5-1|-|TRBJ2-2|18
TGCGCCAGCAGCTTGGTGTCGTCGCTAGCGGGAGGAACCGGGGAGCTGTTTTTT
CASSLVSSLAGGTGELFF
>-|TRBV7-3|-|TRBJ1-6|13
TGTGCCAGCAGCCAACGACAGAATTCACCCCTCCACTTT
CASSQRQNSPLHF
>-|TRBV14|-|TRBJ1-2|17
TGTGCCAGCAGCCAAGATCCATCGGGGTGGACAGATGGAGGCTACACCTTC
CASSQDPSGWTDGGYTF
>TRBD2|TRBV4-3|once|TRBJ2-1|21
TGCGCCAGCAGCCTTTTCCGAGGGGGGACTAGCGGGGGCAGTTCGTGGGATGAGCAGTTCTTC
CASSLFRGGTSGGSSWDEQFF
>-|TRBV5-1|-|TRBJ2-3|15
TGCGCCAGCAGCTTGGTACAGGCTAACACAGATACGCAGTATTTT
CASSLVQANTDTQYF
>-|TRBV20-1|-|TRBJ1-6|15
TGCAGTGCTAGTGTCTTCGGCCAGGTGAATTCACCCCTCCACTTT
CSASVFGQVNSPLHF